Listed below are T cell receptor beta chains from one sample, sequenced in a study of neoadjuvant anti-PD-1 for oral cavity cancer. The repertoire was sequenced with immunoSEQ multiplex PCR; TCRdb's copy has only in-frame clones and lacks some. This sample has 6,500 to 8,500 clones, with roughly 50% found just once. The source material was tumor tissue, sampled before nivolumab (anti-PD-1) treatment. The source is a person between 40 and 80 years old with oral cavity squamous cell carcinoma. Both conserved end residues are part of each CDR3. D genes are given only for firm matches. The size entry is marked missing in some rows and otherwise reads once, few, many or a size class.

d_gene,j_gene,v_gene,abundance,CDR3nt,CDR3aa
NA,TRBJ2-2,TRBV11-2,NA,TGTGCCAGCAGCTTACTCCTCGGGGGCGGTCGGACCGGGGAGCTGTTTTTT,CASSLLLGGGRTGELFF
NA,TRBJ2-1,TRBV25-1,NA,TGTGCCAGCAGTGGAGGGTCTCTTTCCGTCCATGAGCAGTTCTTC,CASSGGSLSVHEQFF
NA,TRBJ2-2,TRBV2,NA,TGTGCCAGCAGTGAAAGGGGAGGGAACACCGGGGAGCTGTTTTTT,CASSERGGNTGELFF
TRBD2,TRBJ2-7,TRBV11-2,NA,TGTGCCAGCAGCTTAGTGGGACTAGCGGGAGTAACCTACGAGCAGTACTTC,CASSLVGLAGVTYEQYF
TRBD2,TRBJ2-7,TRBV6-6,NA,TGTGCCAGCACCGTACTAGCGGGAGCACGCGAGCAGTACTTC,CASTVLAGAREQYF
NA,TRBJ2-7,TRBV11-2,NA,TGTGCCAGCAGCTTTTCGGGATCCTACGAGCAGTACTTC,CASSFSGSYEQYF
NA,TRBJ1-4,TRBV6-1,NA,TGTGCCAGCAGTGAAGGTATTTGGGCTAATGAAAAACTGTTTTTT,CASSEGIWANEKLFF
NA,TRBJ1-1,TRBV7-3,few,TGTGCCAGCAGCTTAACACAGAACACTGAAGCTTTCTTT,CASSLTQNTEAFF
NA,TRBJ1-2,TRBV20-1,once,TGCAGTGCTAGGCACCAGTCTGGCTACACCTTC,CSARHQSGYTF
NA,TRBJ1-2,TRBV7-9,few,TGTGCCAGCAGCTTAGGGACGGTCGGTCGGGGCTACACCTTC,CASSLGTVGRGYTF
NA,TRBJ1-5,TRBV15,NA,TGTGCCACTTCCCAGTCGGGGCCGCATCAGCCCCAGCATTTT,CATSQSGPHQPQHF
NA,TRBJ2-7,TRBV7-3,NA,TGTGCCAGCAGCTTATGGGGTTCCTACGAGCAGTACTTC,CASSLWGSYEQYF
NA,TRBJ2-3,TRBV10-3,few,TGTGCCACCACTGGATTCACAGATACGCAGTATTTT,CATTGFTDTQYF
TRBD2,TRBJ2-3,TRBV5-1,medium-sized,TGCGCCAGCAGCAGGGCGGGAGGGACAGATACGCAGTATTTT,CASSRAGGTDTQYF
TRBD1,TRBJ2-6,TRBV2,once,TGTGCCAGCGGGGCAGGGGGCTCTGGGGCCAACGTCCTGACTTTC,CASGAGGSGANVLTF
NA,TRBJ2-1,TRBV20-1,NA,TGCAGTGCTCCCTATGGGAGTGAGCAGTTCTTC,CSAPYGSEQFF
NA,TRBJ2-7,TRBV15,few,TGTGCCACCAGCAGAACTCATGGGGCGGGCCTAGCCGCCTACGAGCAGTACTTC,CATSRTHGAGLAAYEQYF
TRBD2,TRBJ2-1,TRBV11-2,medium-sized,TGTGCCAGCAGCTTAGAGGCGGGAGAGGGCAATGAGCAGTTCTTC,CASSLEAGEGNEQFF
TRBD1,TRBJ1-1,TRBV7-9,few,TGTGCCAGCAGCTTAGGGAGACAGGGACTGGTTGGCACTGAAGCTTTCTTT,CASSLGRQGLVGTEAFF
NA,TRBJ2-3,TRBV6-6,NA,TGTGCCAGCAGTTATACAGAAGGGACAGATACGCAGTATTTT,CASSYTEGTDTQYF
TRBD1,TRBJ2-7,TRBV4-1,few,TGCGCCAGCAGCCAGGGGACAGGCCCTTCCTACGAGCAGTACTTC,CASSQGTGPSYEQYF
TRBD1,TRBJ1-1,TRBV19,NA,TGTGCCAGTAGTCCAGGACAGGGCTTGACTGAAGCTTTCTTT,CASSPGQGLTEAFF
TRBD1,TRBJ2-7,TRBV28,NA,TGTGCCAGCTCCCCCGAGGACAGGGAAACCTACGAGCAGTACTTC,CASSPEDRETYEQYF
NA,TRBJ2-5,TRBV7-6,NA,TGTGCCAGCAGCTTTGGACAGCAAGAGACCCAGTACTTC,CASSFGQQETQYF
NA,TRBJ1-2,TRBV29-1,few,TGCAGCGGCTACGGGGGTAACTATGGCTACACCTTC,CSGYGGNYGYTF
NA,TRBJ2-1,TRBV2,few,TGTGCCAGCATCCGAGGGGGCTCCTACAATGAGCAGTTCTTC,CASIRGGSYNEQFF
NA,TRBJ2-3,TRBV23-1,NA,TGCGCCAGCAGTCAATGGGGTTCGCGAACAGGCAGAGATACGCAGTATTTT,CASSQWGSRTGRDTQYF
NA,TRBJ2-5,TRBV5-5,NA,TGTGCCAGCAGCCGGACAGTCCTCGTAGTGACCCAGTACTTC,CASSRTVLVVTQYF
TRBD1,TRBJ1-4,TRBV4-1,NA,TGCGCCAGCAGCCAAGGACCCGGACAGGGCCATGAAAAACTGTTTTTT,CASSQGPGQGHEKLFF
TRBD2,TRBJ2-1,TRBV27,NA,TGTGCCAGCAACTTAGCGGGGGGTGACAATCAGCAGTTCTTC,CASNLAGGDNQQFF
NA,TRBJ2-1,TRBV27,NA,TGTGCCAGCAGTATTATCGGGGACGAGCAGTTCTTC,CASSIIGDEQFF
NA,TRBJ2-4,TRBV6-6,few,TGTGCCAGCAGTTACTTTGGGGGAGTTACAAACATTCAGTACTTC,CASSYFGGVTNIQYF
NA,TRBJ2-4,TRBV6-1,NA,TGTGCCAGCAGTGAAGCGGGGGCCCAACGCATTCAGTACTTC,CASSEAGAQRIQYF
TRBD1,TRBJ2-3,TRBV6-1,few,TGTGCCAGCAGTGAACTCCGGCCAGGGGGTACAGATACGCAGTATTTT,CASSELRPGGTDTQYF
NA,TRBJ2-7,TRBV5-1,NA,TGCGCCAGCAGCTTGGGTAGCGGACCAACCTACGAGCAGTACTTC,CASSLGSGPTYEQYF
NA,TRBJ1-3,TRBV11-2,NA,TGTGCCAGCAGCGCTTCCGAAGGGTTTTCAGGAAACACCATATATTTT,CASSASEGFSGNTIYF
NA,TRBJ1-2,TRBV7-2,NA,TGTGCCAGCAGCTTAGCCGGGACGGTCTATGGCTACACCTTC,CASSLAGTVYGYTF
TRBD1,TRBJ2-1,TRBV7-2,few,TGTGCCAGCAGCCCGGCGGGACAGGACAATGAGCAGTTCTTC,CASSPAGQDNEQFF
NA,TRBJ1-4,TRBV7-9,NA,TGTGCCAGCAGCTTAGCCAGTTCGGGGGAAAAACTGTTTTTT,CASSLASSGEKLFF
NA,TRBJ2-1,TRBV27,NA,TGTGCCAGCAGTATTAGCGGATTCAATGAGCAGTTCTTC,CASSISGFNEQFF
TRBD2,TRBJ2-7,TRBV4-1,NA,TGTGCCAGCAGAGAACTAGCGGGAGAATACTACGAGCAGTACTTC,CASRELAGEYYEQYF
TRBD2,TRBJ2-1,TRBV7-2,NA,TGTGCCAGCAGCTTAAATAGCGGGGGGACCTACAATGAGCAGTTCTTC,CASSLNSGGTYNEQFF
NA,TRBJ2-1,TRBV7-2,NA,TGTGCCAGCAGCTTAGTGGGGGCCTCCTACAATGAGCAGTTCTTC,CASSLVGASYNEQFF
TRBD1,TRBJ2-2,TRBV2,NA,TGTGCCAGCAGACCACTCCAGGGACAGGGGACGAACACCGGGGAGCTGTTTTTT,CASRPLQGQGTNTGELFF
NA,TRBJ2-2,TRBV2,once,TGTGCCAGCAATGCCGCCGGGACCGGGGAGCTGTTTTTT,CASNAAGTGELFF
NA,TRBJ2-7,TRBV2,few,TGTGCCAGCAGTCGCCCCCTGGTGGGAGTCTACGAGCAGTACTTC,CASSRPLVGVYEQYF
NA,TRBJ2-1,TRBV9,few,TGTGCCAGCAGCGTAGCAGTAAACAATGAGCAGTTCTTC,CASSVAVNNEQFF
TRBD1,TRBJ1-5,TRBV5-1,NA,TGCGCCAGCAGCCACAGGGGGAATCAGCCCCAGCATTTT,CASSHRGNQPQHF
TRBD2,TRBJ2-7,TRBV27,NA,TGTGCCAGCAGTTCAAACGCCTTGGGACTAGCGTACTTC,CASSSNALGLAYF
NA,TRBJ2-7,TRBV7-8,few,TGTGCCAGCAGCTTACCGGGTTCAGGGACCTACGAGCAGTACTTC,CASSLPGSGTYEQYF
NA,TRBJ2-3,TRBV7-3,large,TGTGCCAGCAGCTTAGGCTACACAGATACGCAGTATTTT,CASSLGYTDTQYF
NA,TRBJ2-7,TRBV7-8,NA,TGTGCCAGCAGCTTTCCGGTCAGTGCCCACGAGCAGTACTTC,CASSFPVSAHEQYF
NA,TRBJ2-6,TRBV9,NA,TGTGCCAGCAGCGTAGAGGTGAGACTCTCTGGGGCCAACGTCCTGACTTTC,CASSVEVRLSGANVLTF
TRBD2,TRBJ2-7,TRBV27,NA,TGTGCCAGCAGTTTAAGGTCGACTAGCGTCTACGAGCAGTACTTC,CASSLRSTSVYEQYF
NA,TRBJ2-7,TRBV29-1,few,TGCAGCGTCGGGTCGACAGACTACGAGCAGTACTTC,CSVGSTDYEQYF
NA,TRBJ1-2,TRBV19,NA,TGTGCCAGTGGAAAGGGGCCTCAGGACGGCTACACCTTC,CASGKGPQDGYTF
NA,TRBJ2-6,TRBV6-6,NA,TGTGCCAGCAGTTATTTACAGGGAGATGGGGCCAACGTCCTGACTTTC,CASSYLQGDGANVLTF
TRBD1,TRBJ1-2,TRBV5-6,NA,TGTGCCAGCAGCTTGGGGGACAGGCGCCTTGGCTACACCTTC,CASSLGDRRLGYTF
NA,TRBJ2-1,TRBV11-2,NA,TGTGCCAGCAGCTTAGTCGGGAGCTCCTACAATGAGCAGTTCTTC,CASSLVGSSYNEQFF
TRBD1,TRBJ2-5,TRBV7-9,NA,TGTGCCAGCAGCCCTCGGGACAGTCCGGGGGAGACCCAGTACTTC,CASSPRDSPGETQYF